This entry concerns a single T cell receptor (beta chain). In its sample, this clonotype was seen once. What this receptor recognizes is not known. Its ends do not fully match the called genes, so a read error is possible. The record originates from a study of blood T cells in healthy people across ages (dated by TCRdb to about 2015). Regarding the complete study: Template switching captured roughly one uniquely barcoded TCR beta cDNA molecule per two T cells in model experiments. The study analyzed two additional independent replicas of 1 million unique cDNA reads from the same blood draw for two donors, one aged 18 to 29 and one aged 80 or older. Using deep sequencing normalized with unique cDNA molecular identifiers, the study measured how TCR beta repertoire diversity changes with age. To avoid experimental bias, donors of different ages were randomly spread across the sequencing lanes. The donors were divided into four age groups: young (average about 15 years), middle-aged (approximately 39), aged (under 70) and long-lived (nearly 85).

The library was obtained by 5' RACE. TCRdb lists the instrument as Illumina HiSeq 2500. A second PCR of about 7 to 12 cycles was run with a J-beta primer mix and a sample-barcoded 5' primer. A unique molecular identifier was introduced onto each TCR beta cDNA molecule by a template-switch 5' adaptor carrying 12 random nucleotides. At least 2.5 million CDR3-containing paired-end reads were obtained from each sample. First-strand cDNA was synthesized from all RNA with the Mint cDNA synthesis kit, primed by a TRBC-specific oligonucleotide. Following uracil-DNA glycosylase treatment, all cDNA underwent a first 18-cycle PCR with the universal primers M1SS and BC2_uni_R. Regarding the original processing steps: Each sample was normalized by randomly selecting 1 million high-quality reads, each carrying a distinct molecular identifier. Instead of being binned into consensus sequences, reads that shared molecular identifiers were thrown out. CDR3 identification, clonotype clustering and error correction used MiTCR with a Q25 quality threshold and the strictest error-elimination algorithm. A nonparametric unseen species model with Euler transformation was used to estimate lower-bound total TCR beta diversity. TCRdb trimmed public reads at Q25 via fastp, called clones via MiXCR and kept in-frame beta chains. Duplicate CDR3 protein sequences are folded into a single record with the most common DNA and genes. TCRdb's processing, not the authors' own work, is the source of the V and J calls. In all, the sample holds over 700,000 distinct CDR3 sequences, and around half of those were seen once. Approximately 40% of the sample is held by the ten biggest clonotypes.

Inclusive of the bounding cysteine and phenylalanine, the CDR3 is 17 residues long. Only the CDR3 portion is preserved as DNA: 51 bases, with reading frame beginning at the first base. The germline V gene (reference sequence) specifies DFQATT as CDR1 and SNEGSKA as CDR2. What the work shows at the level of the full study, not this receptor alone: Observed TCR beta diversity per million T cells fell roughly linearly with age, and a significant reduction was already apparent by age around 40. Total diversity estimates from one million sequenced T cells were considered lower bounds and underestimates. Compared with the aged group, the long-lived group had more naive CD4+ T cells, fewer expanded clones and increased TCR diversity, suggesting age selection. The CMV infection status of donors was not known, potentially confounding age-related changes in expanded clonotypes. Since profiling was done on bulk unsorted PBMCs, naive and antigen-experienced compartments could not be conclusively compared. There was a strong correlation between observed TCR beta diversity and the percentage of naive T cells measured by flow cytometry.

Donors were approximately 42 systemically healthy Caucasian individuals from Russia aged 6 to 90 years. About 10 milliliters of peripheral blood were drawn from each donor into EDTA-treated Vacutainer tubes. Ficoll-Paque density-gradient centrifugation was used to isolate PBMCs, with at least 6.5 million obtained per sample. Total RNA, at least 6 micrograms per sample, was extracted from PBMCs with Trizol reagent. For every donor, an aliquot of PBMCs went through flow cytometry to measure the percentages of naive CD45RAhigh/CD27high T cells. Sequencing was performed on blood. The source of this sequence is an elderly man in good health. The V and J genes are TRBV20-1 and TRBJ2-5; 10 central bases correspond to TRBD2. The encoded CDR3 is CSTRPAGGPGGKETQYF. The sequenced DNA: TGCAGTACTAGGCCAGCGGGAGGGCCTGGAGGAAAAGAGACCCAGTACTTC.